This TCR beta chain was documented in a study of blood T cell repertoires in COVID-19. Study-wide context: T cells, B-cell-depleted T cells, or PBMCs provided the cDNA or gDNA that served as material.

In the source study's methods: Amplifying reference gene primers gave estimates of nucleated cell counts. Profiled with immunoSEQ multiplex PCR; TCRdb holds only in-frame clones, not every one. The V and J calls and the clone size are those of that table, but D and trimming were determined from the DNA. The sample lists around 150,000 clones; approximately 88% were seen once. Germline V CDR1 and CDR2: WSHSY, SAAADI. The V end was cut by 11 bases, the J end by 1 base, with 15 bases between. The CDR3 consists of 15 residues. The sequencing sample was made of peripheral blood. The clonotype comes from a woman aged 60 to 75 who had recovered from COVID-19. The gene calls are TRBV10-2 and TRBJ2-6; no definite D call. In DNA, the CDR3 is TGCGCCGCAATCAAAGACGGGTCTGGGGCCAACGTCCTGACTTTC. Protein product: CAAIKDGSGANVLTF.